The 32 T cell receptor beta chains below were found in one sample sequenced in a study of cytomegalovirus exposure and HLA in healthy donors. TCRdb's table, derived via immunoSEQ multiplex PCR, lists solely in-frame clones and lacks some. The data show over 200,000 clones, around four fifths seen once. Input material: PBMCs. The receptors stem from a woman aged 25 to 45 in good health and CMV-seropositive.

This chain joins TRBV29-1 and TRBJ2-3, with TRBD2 identical over 9 bases. Trimming took 1 base from V and 6 from J; bases not matched to a gene: 11. The CDR3 consists of 16 residues. Germline-derived CDR1 and CDR2 are SQVTM and ANQGSEA. The CDR3 loop is CSVEGPGLADRDTQYF. As DNA, the CDR3 is TGCAGCGTTGAAGGGCCGGGACTAGCCGATCGGGATACGCAGTATTTT.

The chain recombines TRBV2 with TRBJ2-7, with D unresolved. CDR3 length: 12 residues. The V gene's germline CDR1 is SNHLY and CDR2 FYNNEI. V was clipped by 6 bases and J by 5 bases, with 11 bases between them. CDR3 nucleotides: TGTGCCAGCAGGACCCCCCAGGACGAGCAGTACTTC. It yields the protein CASRTPQDEQYF.

The chain recombines TRBV4-3 with TRBJ2-7; D unresolved. Germline values: CDR1 LGHNA, CDR2 YSLEER. Trimming took off 0 bases at V and 3 bases at J, with 6 bases between the two ends. The CDR3 covers 13 residues. The CDR3 coding sequence is TGCGCCAGCAGCCAAGACAGCTACTACGAGCAGTACTTC. It translates to CASSQDSYYEQYF.

This rearrangement joins TRBV6-5 to TRBJ1-1; possibly TRBD1 for D (5 bases). Trimming cost V 7 bases and J 1 base, with 10 bases left between them. The CDR3 is made up of 13 amino acids. Germline values: CDR1 MNHEY, CDR2 SVGAGI. The CDR3 is CASTMTENTEAFF. CDR3 in DNA: TGTGCCAGCACAATGACAGAGAACACTGAAGCTTTCTTT.

This rearrangement joins TRBV30 to TRBJ2-1; the D gene is possibly TRBD2 (6 bases). Trimming cost V 2 bases and J 6 bases, with 11 bases left between them. The germline CDR1 and CDR2 sequences are GTSNPN and SVGIG (reference sequence). The length of the CDR3 is 13 residues. CDR3 nucleotide sequence: TGTGCCTGGAGTTTGGACGGGAGCAATGAGCAGTTCTTC. Encoded protein: CAWSLDGSNEQFF.

The chain uses TRBV30 and TRBJ1-1; tentative D call: TRBD1 (6 bases). Trimming removed 3 bases at V and 3 bases at J, with 17 bases between. CDR3 length: 15 residues. Looked up from germline, CDR1 is GTSNPN and CDR2 is SVGIG (reference sequence). The CDR3 nucleotides read TGTGCCTGGAGCAGGATTTATAAGGGGGACACTGAAGCTTTCTTT. Protein product: CAWSRIYKGDTEAFF.

The chain combines TRBV28 with TRBJ1-5; no clear D. There are 13 residues in the CDR3. Trimming left V 10 bases short and J 2 bases short, with 12 bases between. Germline lookup yields CDR1 MDHEN and CDR2 SYDVKM. The CDR3 DNA sequence: TGTGCCACCGAAGAGGTCGGCAATCAGCCCCAGCATTTT. Translating gives CATEEVGNQPQHF.

The chain joins TRBV5-1 to TRBJ1-1; D not certain. The V and J ends lost 1 base and 0 bases respectively, with 16 bases between them. In germline, CDR1 is SGHRS, CDR2 YFSETQ. The CDR3 consists of 17 residues. CDR3 coding DNA: TGCGCCAGCAGCTTGAAAGGGCAGGATGGAATGAACACTGAAGCTTTCTTT. Its protein product is CASSLKGQDGMNTEAFF.

The chain is built from TRBV30 and TRBJ1-4; weak D call: TRBD1 (5 bases). V shed 3 bases and J shed 8 bases, with 19 bases lying between them. The germline V gene has CDR1 GTSNPN and CDR2 SVGIG (reference sequence). This CDR3 region has 15 residues. This CDR3 reads CAWSHTVREGEKLFF. Written as DNA, the CDR3 is TGTGCCTGGAGCCATACCGTCAGGGAAGGCGAAAAACTGTTTTTT.

The genes are TRBV27 and TRBJ1-2; the match to TRBD1 covers 8 bases. The CDR3 runs to 16 residues. The V gene end was trimmed by 0 bases and the J gene end by 4 bases; junction bases not matched to a gene: 7. Germline CDR1 is MNHEY and CDR2 is SMNVEV (reference sequence). This CDR3 reads CASSLSISGTGYGYTF. In nucleotides, the CDR3 is TGTGCCAGCAGTTTATCGATTTCCGGGACAGGCTATGGCTACACCTTC.

V is TRBV6-5 and J is TRBJ2-7; 9 positions agree with TRBD2. CDR1 and CDR2 from the germline V gene are MNHEY and SVGAGI. V lost 2 bases, J lost 2 bases, and 4 bases stayed unmatched. The CDR3 sequence is 15 residues long. DNA for the CDR3: TGTGCCAGCAGTTACATCGGACTAGCGACCTACGAGCAGTACTTC. Translating it yields CASSYIGLATYEQYF.

The chain joins TRBV18 to TRBJ2-7; D is perhaps TRBD2 (5 bases). CDR1 is KGHSH, CDR2 LQKENI, per germline. CDR3 length: 14 residues. Trimming removed 0 bases at V and 3 bases at J, with 9 bases between. CDR3 sequence reads: CASSPPEAGYEQYF. CDR3 DNA: TGTGCCAGCTCACCACCGGAGGCAGGCTACGAGCAGTACTTC.

The chain has TRBV6-1 and TRBJ1-2; 8 bases fit TRBD1. J lost 4 bases, V lost 6 bases, and 10 bases had no gene match. Looked up from germline, CDR1 is MNHNS and CDR2 is SASEGT. The CDR3 is 15 residues long. CDR3 loop: CASRTGVWGLYGYTF. The CDR3 nucleotides read TGTGCCAGCAGGACAGGGGTATGGGGACTCTATGGCTACACCTTC.

The V gene is TRBV19, the J gene TRBJ1-2; 7 nucleotides agree with TRBD1. The germline V gene has CDR1 LNHDA and CDR2 SQIVND (reference sequence). Germline trimming cut 3 bases from V and 8 bases from J; bases unmatched to any gene: 6. The CDR3 extends over 13 amino acids. CDR3 coding DNA: TGTGCCAGTAGTATGCAACAGGGGTCGGGCTACACCTTC. Translation: CASSMQQGSGYTF.

CDR3 sequence: CASSEDRAGGYTF. The CDR3 region has the DNA TGTGCCAGCAGCGAGGACAGGGCAGGTGGCTACACCTTC. This chain uses TRBV11-2 with TRBJ1-2; 8 bases match TRBD1. J gave up 7 bases and V 5 bases, and 6 bases lay outside the gene matches. The CDR3 is 13 residues long. The germline gives CDR1 SGHAT, CDR2 FQNNGV.

J is TRBJ1-1 and V is TRBV20-1; D remains ambiguous. Germline loops: CDR1 DFQATT, CDR2 SNEGSKA (reference sequence). Between the trimmed V and J ends, which lost 5 bases and 4 bases, there was a span of 8 bases. This CDR3 has 11 amino acids. The CDR3 nucleotides are TGCAGTGCTGCCGATGGCACTGAAGCTTTCTTT. It yields the protein CSAADGTEAFF.

This sequence joins TRBV7-2 and TRBJ1-5; D remains ambiguous. This CDR3 is built from 14 residues. Trimming took 1 base from V and 1 from J, leaving 5 bases between them. Germline values: CDR1 SGHTA, CDR2 FQGNSA. This chain's CDR3 is CASSLEGSNQPQHF. In DNA form, the CDR3 reads TGTGCCAGCAGCTTAGAAGGGAGCAATCAGCCCCAGCATTTT.

This chain joins TRBV4-2 and TRBJ2-7; D might be TRBD2 (6 bases). V dropped 5 bases and J dropped 2 bases, with 19 bases sitting between them. The germline CDR1 and CDR2 sequences are LGHNA and YNFKEQ. The CDR3 has 16 amino acids. CDR3 in amino acids: CASSNEFLGGTYEQYF. Here the CDR3 DNA reads TGTGCCAGCAGCAACGAATTTTTGGGGGGAACCTACGAGCAGTACTTC.

The CDR3: CASSVVESSYNEQFF. The CDR3 bases are TGTGCCAGCAGCGTGGTAGAAAGCTCCTACAATGAGCAGTTCTTC. The gene calls are TRBV9 and TRBJ2-1; D not resolved. Trimming shortened V by 2 bases and J by 0 bases, and 9 bases separated the two germline ends. Germline values: CDR1 SGDLS, CDR2 YYNGEE. CDR3 length: 15 residues.

This chain joins TRBV28 and TRBJ2-2, with D possibly matching TRBD2 (6 bases). The CDR3 is 16 residues long. The V gene lost 2 bases and the J gene lost 1 base, with 11 bases spanning the gap. CDR1 is MDHEN, CDR2 SYDVKM, per germline. The CDR3 nucleotides read TGTGCCAGCAGTTTAGCAGATAGCGGGAACACCGGGGAGCTGTTTTTT. Its translation: CASSLADSGNTGELFF.

The chain joins TRBV29-1 to TRBJ1-2; 7 positions agree with TRBD1. The CDR3 spans 13 residues. Germline V gene lookup returns CDR1 SQVTM and CDR2 ANQGSEA. V gave up 6 bases and J gave up 7 bases; unmatched junction bases: 11. CDR3 protein: CSVDRVSGVGYTF. CDR3 nucleotide sequence: TGCAGCGTCGACAGGGTTAGCGGGGTTGGCTACACCTTC.

The chain uses TRBV6-5 and TRBJ2-7; D is perhaps TRBD2 (5 bases). V lost 6 bases to trimming and J lost 3 bases, with 15 bases between them. The CDR3 runs 14 residues. CDR1 is MNHEY and CDR2 is SVGAGI in the germline V gene. The CDR3 spells CASSRTPGSYEQYF. The CDR3, as DNA: TGTGCCAGCAGCAGAACCCCTGGGAGCTACGAGCAGTACTTC.

V and J are TRBV12-5 and TRBJ2-7, with TRBD1 as a possible D gene (6 bases). This CDR3 contains 16 residues. Per the germline V gene, CDR1 is LGHNT and CDR2 is FRNRAP. The V gene lost 1 base and the J gene lost 0 bases, with 13 bases spanning the gap. The CDR3 DNA follows: TGTGCTAGTGGTTTGGCTAGACAGGTGCTCTCCTACGAGCAGTACTTC. This codes for CASGLARQVLSYEQYF.

For this clone: Other DNA sequences from this sample encode an identical CDR3 as well. The V and J genes are TRBV27 and TRBJ2-7, with a weak D call TRBD1 (5 bases). V was trimmed by 4 bases and J by 0 bases, leaving 7 bases between them. Germline V CDR1 and CDR2: MNHEY, SMNVEV (reference sequence). The CDR3 runs to 13 residues. CDR3 coding DNA: TGTGCCAGCAGTTGGGGCAGCTCCTACGAGCAGTACTTC. Translation: CASSWGSSYEQYF.

The V and J genes are TRBV10-2 and TRBJ2-2; D is possibly TRBD1 (6 bases). The CDR3 loop spans 15 amino acids. CDR1 and CDR2 from the germline V gene are WSHSY and SAAADI. The germline V and J ends were trimmed by 4 bases and 5 bases, with 14 bases remaining between them. In nucleotides, the CDR3 is TGCGCCAGCAGTGCTTCAGGGGCTGGGACCGGGGAGCTGTTTTTT. It codes for CASSASGAGTGELFF.

V is TRBV5-6 and J is TRBJ2-7, with D unresolved. Germline V gene lookup returns CDR1 SGHDT and CDR2 YYEEEE. V was pared by 1 base and J by 6 bases, with 5 bases between. The CDR3 is made up of 11 amino acids. The CDR3 nucleotides are TGTGCCAGCAGCTTGTTCGGCGAGCAGTACTTC. Protein sequence: CASSLFGEQYF.

The genes are TRBV30 and TRBJ2-7, with 10 bases fitting TRBD2. This CDR3 has 15 residues. V was pared by 3 bases and J by 1 base, with 6 bases of the junction left unmatched. Per the germline V gene, CDR1 is GTSNPN and CDR2 is SVGIG (reference sequence). The CDR3: CAWRAGTSVSYEQYF. CDR3 in DNA: TGTGCCTGGAGGGCCGGGACTAGCGTATCCTACGAGCAGTACTTC. The whole variable domain, remainder taken from reference TRBV30 and TRBJ2-7, is SQTIHQWPATLVQPVGSPLSLECTVEGTSNPNLYWYRQAAGRGLQLLFYSVGIGQISSEVPQNLSASRPQDRQFILSSKKLLLSDSGFYLCAWRAGTSVSYEQYFGPGTRLTVT.

This clone appeared many times. J is TRBJ2-7 and V is TRBV2; TRBD2 is a possible D gene (6 bases). V lost 8 bases and J lost 9, with 14 bases in between. Germline V CDR1 and CDR2: SNHLY, FYNNEI. The CDR3 contains 11 residues. The CDR3 here is CASSHRGWQYF. CDR3 sequence (DNA): TGTGCCAGCTCGCATCGGGGGTGGCAGTACTTC.

The genes are TRBV28 and TRBJ1-2; 7 bases are a match to TRBD1. Germline loops: CDR1 MDHEN, CDR2 SYDVKM. V trimming: 5 bases; J trimming: 4 bases; junction bases outside the gene matches: 10. There are 15 residues in the CDR3. Here the CDR3 DNA reads TGTGCCAGCAGTGGCCCAAGACAGGGCACCTATGGCTACACCTTC. Its protein product is CASSGPRQGTYGYTF.

This clone has a handful of counts. The rearrangement links TRBV6-5 to TRBJ1-4; 10 bases map to TRBD1. The CDR3 loop spans 14 amino acids. V shed 2 bases, J shed 12 bases, and the junction held 6 bases outside the gene matches. Germline V gives CDR1 MNHEY, CDR2 SVGAGI. The CDR3 coding sequence is TGTGCCAGCAGTTACCGGGACAGGGGTGACGAACTGTTTTTT. Residues: CASSYRDRGDELFF.

The CDR3 DNA follows: TGCGCCAGCAGTCCGGGTAGCGGGAGTGAGTACAATGAGCAGTTCTTC. It is translated as CASSPGSGSEYNEQFF. The chain links TRBV5-1 to TRBJ2-1; 9 positions match TRBD2. Germline CDR1 SGHRS, CDR2 YFSETQ. Losses at the gene ends were 5 bases for V and 4 bases for J; bases not matched to a gene: 10. This CDR3 has 16 amino acids.

CDR3 in amino acids: CASSLPRDRGGYTF. CDR3 coding DNA: TGTGCCAGCAGTCTACCCCGGGACAGGGGTGGCTACACCTTC. The rearrangement uses TRBV28 and TRBJ1-2; TRBD1 matches at 10 bases. Trimming cost V 5 bases and J 7 bases; bases outside gene matches: 7. The CDR3 contains 14 residues. Germline V gene lookup returns CDR1 MDHEN and CDR2 SYDVKM.